One T cell receptor (beta chain) is described in this entry. Antigen unknown. From germline, CDR1 is LNHDA and CDR2 SQIVND (reference sequence). V dropped 7 bases and J dropped 3 bases, with 3 bases sitting between them. The CDR3 runs to 11 residues. The data belong to a study of T cell repertoires in cytomegalovirus infection. Study overall: Recently identified HLA-C-restricted CMV epitopes were among the peptides used. An indication of both CMV infection and matching HLA type came from public TCR beta signatures. Broader study findings: Clonotype analysis showed dominance of the ex vivo response by HLA-C-restricted CMV-specific TCR beta clonotypes. Of the TCR beta families, the public ones yielded a cumulative frequency that identified carriers of CMV plus the relevant HLA.

TCRdb fed the reads into MiXCR, producing one record per CDR3 protein. The data contain around 360,000 distinct CDR3 sequences, approximately 30% of them seen just once; the ten biggest clones take up about 14%. This clonotype was obtained from a human donor in good health (CMV status not recorded). Some clones in this sample may be carry-over from other donors' samples. The input for sequencing was cultured PBMCs, taken from culture after CMV antigen stimulation. The chain joins TRBV19 to TRBJ2-2; D unresolved. The CDR3 sequence is CASIHTGELFF. CDR3 sequence (DNA): TGTGCCAGTATCCACACCGGGGAGCTGTTTTTT.